Presented here are 19 T cell receptor beta chains from one specimen sequenced in a study of blood T cell repertoires in COVID-19 (dated by TCRdb to 2018 to 2020). Library preparation was by the immunoSEQ multiplex PCR assay. TCRdb provides this immuneACCESS table in a form limited to in-frame rearrangements. Some clones are lacking; in checked studies, under half of them reflect an unresolved V gene, and why the rest are absent is not known. This sample is represented by fewer than 100,000 clones; 75% to 85% of them were singletons. The ten most abundant clones make up roughly a quarter of the sample. Sequencing input: peripheral blood. All receptors come from a man between 70 and 80 years old with acute or convalescent COVID-19.

The rearrangement joins TRBV24-1 to TRBJ2-2; the match to TRBD2 covers 10 bases. Germline lookup yields CDR1 KGHDR and CDR2 SFDVKD. The CDR3 sequence is 17 residues long. J was trimmed by 4 bases and V by 2 bases; bases with no gene match: 6. CDR3: CATSDSGLAASTGELFF. DNA of the CDR3: TGTGCCACCAGTGATTCCGGACTAGCGGCTAGCACCGGGGAGCTGTTTTTT.

The chain couples TRBV14 to TRBJ1-2; D not certain. Trimming shortened V by 0 bases and J by 9 bases, and 8 bases separated the two germline ends. Germline V gene data show CDR1 as SGHDN and CDR2 as FVKESK. The CDR3 covers 12 residues. The CDR3 coding sequence is TGTGCCAGCAGCCAAGAGAGGGATAGCTACACCTTC. It specifies CASSQERDSYTF.

The genes are TRBV27 and TRBJ2-7; D is possibly TRBD2 (6 bases). CDR1 MNHEY and CDR2 SMNVEV come from the germline V gene (reference sequence). V lost 4 bases and J 7 bases, leaving 20 bases between the germline ends. The CDR3 loop spans 15 amino acids. As DNA, the CDR3 is TGTGCCAGCAGTTCACCGGGACGCGGAGGGGTAGAGCAGTACTTC. Its protein product is CASSSPGRGGVEQYF.

V usage is TRBV29-1 and J usage is TRBJ1-2; 8 bases align to TRBD1. The CDR3 is 15 residues long. With V trimmed by 0 bases and J by 4 bases, 7 bases remained unmatched. Germline V gene sequence: CDR1 SQVTM, CDR2 ANQGSEA. CDR3: CSVEESPGGPYGYTF. The CDR3 bases are TGCAGCGTTGAAGAAAGTCCAGGGGGCCCCTATGGCTACACCTTC.

The J gene is TRBJ2-7, the V gene TRBV27; D is undetermined. V gave up 0 bases and J gave up 0 bases, with 9 bases separating them. Germline V lookup: CDR1 MNHEY, CDR2 SMNVEV (reference sequence). The length of the CDR3 is 15 residues. The CDR3 sequence: CASSLSGSGSYEQYF. The CDR3 DNA follows: TGTGCCAGCAGTTTATCGGGCTCCGGCTCCTACGAGCAGTACTTC.

This clone is a singleton in its sample. The rearrangement uses TRBV27 and TRBJ1-1; perhaps TRBD1 as D (6 bases). Germline V lookup: CDR1 MNHEY, CDR2 SMNVEV (reference sequence). The CDR3 sequence is 12 residues long. The V end lost 6 bases, the J end lost 3 bases, and 8 bases lay between the germline ends. The CDR3 region has the DNA TGTGCCAGCAGGTACAGGGACACTGAAGCTTTCTTT. This codes for CASRYRDTEAFF.

The chain couples TRBV11-2 to TRBJ2-7, with TRBD2 matching over 9 bases. The V gene's germline CDR1 is SGHAT and CDR2 FQNNGV. Trimming cost V 4 bases and J 3 bases; bases outside gene matches: 10. The CDR3 runs 16 residues. As DNA, the CDR3 is TGTGCCAGCAGCTCCAAGTTCGTTAGCGGGGGCTACGAGCAGTACTTC. Residues: CASSSKFVSGGYEQYF.

This clone was seen only a few times. The chain couples TRBV7-8 to TRBJ2-7; no definite D call. The V gene's germline CDR1 is SGHVS and CDR2 FQNEAQ. The V and J ends lost 5 bases and 3 bases respectively, with 8 bases between them. The CDR3 length is 12 residues. The CDR3 spells CASSLHSYEQYF. In DNA form, the CDR3 reads TGTGCCAGCAGCCTACACAGCTACGAGCAGTACTTC.

The chain recombines TRBV7-3 with TRBJ2-2, with 7 bases aligning to TRBD2. CDR3 length: 17 residues. V was pared by 0 bases and J by 1 base, with 5 bases of the junction left unmatched. The germline V gene encodes CDR1 SGHTA and CDR2 FQGTGA. In nucleotides, the CDR3 is TGTGCCAGCAGCTTAACGAGGGAGGGCCTGAACACCGGGGAGCTGTTTTTT. Translating gives CASSLTREGLNTGELFF.

The DNA for the CDR3 is TGTGCCAGCAGCCCAGGAATCGGGACTACCTACGAGCAGTACTTC. As protein: CASSPGIGTTYEQYF. V is TRBV5-4 and J is TRBJ2-7, with TRBD2 matching 7 bases. The CDR3 runs to 15 residues. Germline values: CDR1 SGHNT, CDR2 YYREEE (reference sequence). J gave up 2 bases and V 4 bases, and 9 bases lay outside the gene matches.

The chain employs TRBV20-1 and TRBJ1-5, with no clear D. CDR1 is DFQATT, CDR2 SNEGSKA, per germline (reference sequence). The CDR3 runs to 14 residues. Trimming took off 3 bases at V and 0 bases at J, with 9 bases between the two ends. The CDR3, as DNA: TGCAGTGCTAGTGGCTATTATAGCAATCAGCCCCAGCATTTT. This gives the protein CSASGYYSNQPQHF.

The chain uses TRBV29-1 and TRBJ1-2; D is possibly TRBD1 (5 bases). Trimming removed 7 bases from V and 6 bases from J, with 18 bases in between. The CDR3 consists of 13 residues. Germline V gene data show CDR1 as SQVTM and CDR2 as ANQGSEA. CDR3 DNA sequence: TGCAGCGGCCGACAGCTTGCGGTAAATGGCTACACCTTC. This gives the protein CSGRQLAVNGYTF.

The chain combines TRBV4-1 with TRBJ2-3, with a possible D match to TRBD1 (6 bases). V was shortened by 4 bases and J by 4 bases, with 12 bases between the two germline ends. The CDR3 has 14 residues. Germline CDR1 is MGHRA and CDR2 is YSYEKL. The DNA of the CDR3 is TGCGCCAGCAGCCGCCCACAGGGATCAGATACGCAGTATTTT. Translated: CASSRPQGSDTQYF.

The CDR3 is CASSRGNYGYTF. The CDR3 nucleotides read TGTGCCAGCTCCCGGGGAAACTATGGCTACACCTTC. This chain joins TRBV7-2 and TRBJ1-2; D gene unclear. V was clipped by 8 bases and J by 2 bases, with 9 bases between them. CDR3 length equals 12 residues. Germline assignment: CDR1 SGHTA and CDR2 FQGNSA.

The chain employs TRBV23-1 and TRBJ2-2; D remains unclear. TRBV23-1 is noted as an ORF with a role that remains uncertain. V dropped 7 bases and J dropped 5 bases, with 17 bases sitting between them. This CDR3 region has 15 residues. CDR3 DNA sequence: TGCGCCAGCACCCCCGAGCGTATGAGGACCGGGGAGCTGTTTTTT. It codes for CASTPERMRTGELFF.

The sample holds many counts of this clone. The V call is TRBV11-2, the J call TRBJ2-7, with 11 bases matching TRBD1. Germline lookup yields CDR1 SGHAT and CDR2 FQNNGV. The CDR3 extends over 19 amino acids. V gave up 4 bases and J gave up 3 bases; unmatched junction bases: 17. For the CDR3, the DNA is TGTGCCAGCAGCTCACCGACCCTTTGGACAGGGGGCAATGACTACGAGCAGTACTTC. Translation: CASSSPTLWTGGNDYEQYF.

The CDR3 sequence is CASSSTIWPSETQYF. The CDR3 DNA sequence: TGTGCCAGCAGCTCCACTATTTGGCCGTCAGAGACCCAGTACTTC. The V gene is TRBV6-5, the J gene TRBJ2-5; D is unresolved. The CDR3 spans 15 residues. The V and J ends lost 6 bases and 4 bases respectively, with 18 bases between them. Germline loops: CDR1 MNHEY, CDR2 SVGAGI.

V and J are TRBV28 and TRBJ2-5; the match to TRBD2 covers 10 bases. The CDR3 consists of 15 residues. Germline-derived CDR1 and CDR2 are MDHEN and SYDVKM. Germline trimming cut 5 bases from V and 2 bases from J; bases unmatched to any gene: 5. The CDR3 coding sequence is TGTGCCAGCAGTCCCAGGACTAGCGGACAAGAGACCCAGTACTTC. Protein: CASSPRTSGQETQYF.

The genes are TRBV2 and TRBJ1-4; 8 positions match TRBD1. Germline CDR1 reads SNHLY; CDR2 reads FYNNEI. Trimming took 7 bases from V and 7 from J; bases not matched to a gene: 8. CDR3 length: 14 residues. The CDR3 loop reads CASNTIQGGEKLFF. CDR3 bases: TGTGCCAGCAATACGATACAGGGGGGTGAAAAACTGTTTTTT.